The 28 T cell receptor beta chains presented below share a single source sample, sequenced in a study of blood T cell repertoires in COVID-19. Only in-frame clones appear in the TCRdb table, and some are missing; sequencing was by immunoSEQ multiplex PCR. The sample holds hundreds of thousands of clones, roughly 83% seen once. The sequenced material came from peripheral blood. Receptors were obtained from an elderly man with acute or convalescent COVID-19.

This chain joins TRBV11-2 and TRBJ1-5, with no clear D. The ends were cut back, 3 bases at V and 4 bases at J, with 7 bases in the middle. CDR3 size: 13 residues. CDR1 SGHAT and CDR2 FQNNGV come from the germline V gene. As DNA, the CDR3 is TGTGCCAGCAGCTTGGGCTCGAATCAGCCCCAGCATTTT. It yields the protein CASSLGSNQPQHF.

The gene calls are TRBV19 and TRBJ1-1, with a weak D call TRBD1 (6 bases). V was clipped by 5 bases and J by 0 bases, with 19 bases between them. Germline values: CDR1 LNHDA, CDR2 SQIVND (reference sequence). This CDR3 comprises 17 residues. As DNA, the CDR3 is TGTGCCAGTAGTCCCCTCAGAAGGGGGTTAGTGAACACTGAAGCTTTCTTT. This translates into CASSPLRRGLVNTEAFF.

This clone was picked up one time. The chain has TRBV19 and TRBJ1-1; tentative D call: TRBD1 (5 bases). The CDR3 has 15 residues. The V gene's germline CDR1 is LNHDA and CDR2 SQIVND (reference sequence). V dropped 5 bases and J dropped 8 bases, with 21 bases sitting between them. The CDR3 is CASSAALTLTVEAFF. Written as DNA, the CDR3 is TGTGCCAGTAGTGCCGCGCTTACATTGACAGTAGAAGCTTTCTTT.

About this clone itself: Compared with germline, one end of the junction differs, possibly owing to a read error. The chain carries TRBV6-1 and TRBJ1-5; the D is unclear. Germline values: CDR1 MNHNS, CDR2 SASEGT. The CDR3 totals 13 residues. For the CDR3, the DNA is TGTGCCAGCAGAGAAGATGCGGTCGAGCCCCAGCATTTT. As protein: CASREDAVEPQHF.

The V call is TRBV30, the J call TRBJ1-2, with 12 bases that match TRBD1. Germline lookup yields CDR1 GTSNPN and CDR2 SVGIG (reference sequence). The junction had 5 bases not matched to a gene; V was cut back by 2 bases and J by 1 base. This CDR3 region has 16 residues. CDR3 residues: CAWSKGQGADNYGYTF. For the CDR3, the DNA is TGTGCCTGGAGTAAGGGACAGGGGGCCGATAACTATGGCTACACCTTC. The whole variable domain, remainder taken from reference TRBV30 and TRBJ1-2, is SQTIHQWPATLVQPVGSPLSLECTVEGTSNPNLYWYRQAAGRGLQLLFYSVGIGQISSEVPQNLSASRPQDRQFILSSKKLLLSDSGFYLCAWSKGQGADNYGYTFGSGTRLTVV.

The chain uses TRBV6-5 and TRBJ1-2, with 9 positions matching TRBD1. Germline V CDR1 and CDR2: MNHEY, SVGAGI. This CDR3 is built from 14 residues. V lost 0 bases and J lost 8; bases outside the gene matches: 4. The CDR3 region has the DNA TGTGCCAGCAGTTACTCGGGACAGGGATCAGGCTACACCTTC. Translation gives CASSYSGQGSGYTF.

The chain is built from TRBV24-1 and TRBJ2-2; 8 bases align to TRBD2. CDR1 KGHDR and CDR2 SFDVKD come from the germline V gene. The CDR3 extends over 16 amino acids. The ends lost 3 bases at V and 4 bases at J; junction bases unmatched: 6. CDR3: CATSDPERGGTGELFF. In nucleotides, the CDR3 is TGTGCCACCAGTGATCCCGAACGGGGGGGCACCGGGGAGCTGTTTTTT.

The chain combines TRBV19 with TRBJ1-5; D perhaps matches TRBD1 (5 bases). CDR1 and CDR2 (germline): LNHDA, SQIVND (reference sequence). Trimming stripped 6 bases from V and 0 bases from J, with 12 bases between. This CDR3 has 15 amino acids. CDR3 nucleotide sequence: TGTGCCAGTAGCGACAGACCGTATAGCAATCAGCCCCAGCATTTT. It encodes CASSDRPYSNQPQHF. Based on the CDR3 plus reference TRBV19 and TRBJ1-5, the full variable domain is DGGITQSPKYLFRKEGQNVTLSCEQNLNHDAMYWYRQDPGQGLRLIYYSQIVNDFQKGDIAEGYSVSREKKESFPLTVTSAQKNPTAFYLCASSDRPYSNQPQHFGDGTRLSIL.

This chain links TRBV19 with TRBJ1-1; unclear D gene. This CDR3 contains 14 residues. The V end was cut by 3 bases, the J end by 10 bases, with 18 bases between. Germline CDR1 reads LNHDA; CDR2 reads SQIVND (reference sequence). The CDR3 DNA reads TGTGCCAGTAGTATGGGAGGTTGGTCGGTGGGAGCTTTCTTT. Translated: CASSMGGWSVGAFF. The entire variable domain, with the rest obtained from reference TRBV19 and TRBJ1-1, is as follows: DGGITQSPKYLFRKEGQNVTLSCEQNLNHDAMYWYRQDPGQGLRLIYYSQIVNDFQKGDIAEGYSVSREKKESFPLTVTSAQKNPTAFYLCASSMGGWSVGAFFGQGTRLTVV.

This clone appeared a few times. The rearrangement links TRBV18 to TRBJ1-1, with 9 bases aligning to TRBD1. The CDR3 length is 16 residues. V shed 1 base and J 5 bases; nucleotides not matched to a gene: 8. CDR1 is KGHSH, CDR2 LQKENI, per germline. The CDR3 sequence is CASSPRLDRGGTEAFF. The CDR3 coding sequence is TGTGCCAGCTCACCACGGCTGGACAGGGGAGGGACTGAAGCTTTCTTT.

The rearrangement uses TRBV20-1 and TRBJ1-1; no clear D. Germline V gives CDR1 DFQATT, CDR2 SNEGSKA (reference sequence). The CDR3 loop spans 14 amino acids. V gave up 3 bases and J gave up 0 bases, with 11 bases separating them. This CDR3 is CSASTGIVNTEAFF. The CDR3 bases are TGCAGTGCTAGTACGGGGATTGTGAACACTGAAGCTTTCTTT.

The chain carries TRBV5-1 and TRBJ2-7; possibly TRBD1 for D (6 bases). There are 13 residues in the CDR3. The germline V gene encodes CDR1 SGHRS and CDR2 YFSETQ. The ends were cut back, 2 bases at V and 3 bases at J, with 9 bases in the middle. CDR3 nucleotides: TGCGCCAGCAGCTTCCCGGACAGCTACGAGCAGTACTTC. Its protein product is CASSFPDSYEQYF.

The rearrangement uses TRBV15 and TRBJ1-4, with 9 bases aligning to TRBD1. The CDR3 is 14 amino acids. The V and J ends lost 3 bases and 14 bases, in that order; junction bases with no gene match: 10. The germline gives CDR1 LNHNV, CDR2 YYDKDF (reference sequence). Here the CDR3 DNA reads TGTGCCACCAGCAGGCCTCGGGACAGGGAGGGGCTGTTTTTT. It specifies CATSRPRDREGLFF.

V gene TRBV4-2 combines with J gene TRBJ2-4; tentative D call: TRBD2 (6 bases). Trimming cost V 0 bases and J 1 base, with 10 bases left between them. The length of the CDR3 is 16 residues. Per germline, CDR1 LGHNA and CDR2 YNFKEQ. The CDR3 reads CASSQDKAGAKNIQYF. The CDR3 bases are TGTGCCAGCAGCCAAGATAAGGCGGGGGCCAAAAACATTCAGTACTTC.

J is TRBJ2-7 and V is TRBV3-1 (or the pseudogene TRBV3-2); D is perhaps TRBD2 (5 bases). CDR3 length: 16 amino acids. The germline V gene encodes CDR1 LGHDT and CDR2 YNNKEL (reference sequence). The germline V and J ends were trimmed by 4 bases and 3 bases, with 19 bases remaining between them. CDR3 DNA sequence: TGTGCCAGCAGCCTCCGTGAGGGCGGTGGGATCTACGAGCAGTACTTC. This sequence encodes CASSLREGGGIYEQYF.

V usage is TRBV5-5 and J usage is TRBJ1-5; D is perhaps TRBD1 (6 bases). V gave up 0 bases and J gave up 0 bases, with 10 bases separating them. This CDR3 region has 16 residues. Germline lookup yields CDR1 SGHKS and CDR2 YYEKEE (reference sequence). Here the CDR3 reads CASSLEGVNSNQPQHF. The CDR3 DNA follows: TGTGCCAGCAGCTTGGAGGGGGTTAATAGCAATCAGCCCCAGCATTTT.

Here the CDR3 DNA reads TGCGCCAGCAGCTTCACCGGGACAGGGGCTTACGAGCAGTACTTC. The encoded protein is CASSFTGTGAYEQYF. The rearrangement links TRBV5-1 to TRBJ2-7, with 10 nucleotides matching TRBD1. V was pared by 2 bases and J by 4 bases, with 6 bases of the junction left unmatched. The CDR3 is 15 residues long. The germline V gene has CDR1 SGHRS and CDR2 YFSETQ. The whole variable domain, remainder taken from reference TRBV5-1 and TRBJ2-7, is KAGVTQTPRYLIKTRGQQVTLSCSPISGHRSVSWYQQTPGQGLQFLFEYFSETQRNKGNFPGRFSGRQFSNSRSEMNVSTLELGDSALYLCASSFTGTGAYEQYFGPGTRLTVT.

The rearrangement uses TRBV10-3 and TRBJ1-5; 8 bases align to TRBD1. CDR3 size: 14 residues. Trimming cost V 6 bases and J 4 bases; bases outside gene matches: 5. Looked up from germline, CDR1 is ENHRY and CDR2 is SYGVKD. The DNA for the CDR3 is TGTGCCATCAGCAGGGGACAGGTAAATCAGCCCCAGCATTTT. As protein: CAISRGQVNQPQHF.

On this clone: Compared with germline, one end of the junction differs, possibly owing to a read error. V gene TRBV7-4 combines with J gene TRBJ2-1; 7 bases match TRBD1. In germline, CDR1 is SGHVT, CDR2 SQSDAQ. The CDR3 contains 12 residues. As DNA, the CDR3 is TGCCCCGATGGGACAGCCTACAATGAGCAGTTCTTC. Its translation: CPDGTAYNEQFF.

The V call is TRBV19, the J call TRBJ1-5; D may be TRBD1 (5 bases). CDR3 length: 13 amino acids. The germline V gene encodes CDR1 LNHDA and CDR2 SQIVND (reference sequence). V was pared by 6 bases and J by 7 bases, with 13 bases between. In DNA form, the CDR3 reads TGTGCCAGTAGGCCTCGGAGGGGACAGCCCCAGCATTTT. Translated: CASRPRRGQPQHF.

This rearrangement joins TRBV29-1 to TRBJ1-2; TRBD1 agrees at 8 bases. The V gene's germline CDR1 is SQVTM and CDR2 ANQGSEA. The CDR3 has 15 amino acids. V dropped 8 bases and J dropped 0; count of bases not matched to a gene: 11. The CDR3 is CSSRQGPTTNYGYTF. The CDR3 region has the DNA TGCAGCTCACGACAGGGGCCGACTACTAACTATGGCTACACCTTC. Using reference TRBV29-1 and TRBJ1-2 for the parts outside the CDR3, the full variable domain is SAVISQKPSRDICQRGTSLTIQCQVDSQVTMMFWYRQQPGQSLTLIATANQGSEATYESGFVIDKFPISRPNLTFSTLTVSNMSPEDSSIYLCSSRQGPTTNYGYTFGSGTRLTVV.

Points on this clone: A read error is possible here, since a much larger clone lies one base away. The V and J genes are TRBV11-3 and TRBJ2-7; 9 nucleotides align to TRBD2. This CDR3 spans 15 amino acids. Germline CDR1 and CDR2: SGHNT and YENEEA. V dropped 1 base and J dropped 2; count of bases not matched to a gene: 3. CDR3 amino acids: CASSLGASGTYEQYF. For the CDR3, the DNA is TGTGCCAGCAGCTTAGGGGCTAGCGGGACCTACGAGCAGTACTTC.

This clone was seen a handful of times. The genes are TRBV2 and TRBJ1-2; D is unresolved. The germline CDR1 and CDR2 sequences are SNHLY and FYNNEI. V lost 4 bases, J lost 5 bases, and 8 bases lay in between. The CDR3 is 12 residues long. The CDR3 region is CASSVGGYGYTF. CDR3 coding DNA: TGTGCCAGCAGTGTCGGCGGATATGGCTACACCTTC. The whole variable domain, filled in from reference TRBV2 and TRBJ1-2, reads EPEVTQTPSHQVTQMGQEVILRCVPISNHLYFYWYRQILGQKVEFLVSFYNNEISEKSEIFDDQFSVERPDGSNFTLKIRSTKLEDSAMYFCASSVGGYGYTFGSGTRLTVV.

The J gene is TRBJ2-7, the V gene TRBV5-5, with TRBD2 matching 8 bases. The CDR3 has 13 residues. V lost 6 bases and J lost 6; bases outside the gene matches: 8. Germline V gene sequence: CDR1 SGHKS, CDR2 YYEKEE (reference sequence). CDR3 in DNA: TGTGCCAGCAATTATGGACTAGCTGCCGAGCAGTACTTC. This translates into CASNYGLAAEQYF. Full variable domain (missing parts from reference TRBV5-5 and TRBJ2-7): DAGVTQSPTHLIKTRGQQVTLRCSPISGHKSVSWYQQVLGQGPQFIFQYYEKEERGRGNFPDRFSARQFPNYSSELNVNALLLGDSALYLCASNYGLAAEQYFGPGTRLTVT.

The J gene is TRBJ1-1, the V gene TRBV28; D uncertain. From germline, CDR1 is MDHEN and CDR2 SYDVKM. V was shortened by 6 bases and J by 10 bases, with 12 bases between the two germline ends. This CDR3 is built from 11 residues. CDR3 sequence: CASRKSLRAFF. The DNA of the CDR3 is TGTGCCAGCAGAAAGAGCCTAAGAGCTTTCTTT.

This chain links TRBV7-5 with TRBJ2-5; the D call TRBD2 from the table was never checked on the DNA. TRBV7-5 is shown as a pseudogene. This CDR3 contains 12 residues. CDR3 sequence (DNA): TGTGCCAGAAGCTCTTATAGAGAGACCCAGTACTTC. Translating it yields CARSSYRETQYF.

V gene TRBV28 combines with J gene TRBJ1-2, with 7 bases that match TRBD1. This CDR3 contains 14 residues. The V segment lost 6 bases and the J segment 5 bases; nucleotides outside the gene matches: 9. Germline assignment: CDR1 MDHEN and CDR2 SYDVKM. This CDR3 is CASREPGQLYGYTF. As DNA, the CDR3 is TGTGCCAGCAGAGAACCGGGACAGTTATATGGCTACACCTTC.

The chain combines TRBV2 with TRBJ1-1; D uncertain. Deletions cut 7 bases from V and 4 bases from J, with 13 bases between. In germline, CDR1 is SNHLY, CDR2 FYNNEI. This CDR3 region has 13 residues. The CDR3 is CASKQRTTTEAFF. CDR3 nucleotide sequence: TGTGCCAGCAAACAGCGGACGACCACTGAAGCTTTCTTT.